The 31 T cell receptor beta chains below were found in one sample sequenced in a study of blood T cells in healthy people across ages. The second PCR ran about 6 to 11 cycles with a sample-barcoded 5' primer and J-beta primers. Each CDR3 protein is one row after TCRdb ran MiXCR on the 5' RACE reads. There are more than 650,000 distinct CDR3 sequences in the sample; 22% occur only once, and roughly 22% lies in the top ten. Material: blood. The receptors stem from an older man in good health.

This chain connects TRBV28 to TRBJ2-1; D is unclear. The CDR3 covers 16 residues. Germline loops: CDR1 MDHEN, CDR2 SYDVKM. The germline V and J ends were trimmed by 3 bases and 0 bases, with 12 bases remaining between them. This CDR3 is CASSFFGPSSYNEQFF. The CDR3 coding sequence is TGTGCCAGCAGTTTTTTCGGGCCGAGCTCCTACAATGAGCAGTTCTTC.

CDR3 nucleotides: TGTGCCAGCAGCCAATCAAGTTCTGAAGCTTTCTTT. This sequence encodes CASSQSSSEAFF. The gene calls are TRBV3-1 and TRBJ1-1; D unresolved. The germline V gene encodes CDR1 LGHDT and CDR2 YNNKEL (reference sequence). The CDR3 covers 12 residues. Trimming cost V 2 bases and J 6 bases, with 7 bases left between them.

The sample holds a few counts of this clonotype. J is TRBJ1-1 and V is TRBV5-4, with 8 bases lining up with TRBD1. The CDR3 spans 14 residues. Trimming took 5 bases from V and 3 from J; bases not matched to a gene: 6. Germline V gene sequence: CDR1 SGHNT, CDR2 YYREEE (reference sequence). CDR3 region: CASSQGARDTEAFF. In DNA form, the CDR3 reads TGTGCCAGCAGTCAGGGGGCGCGTGACACTGAAGCTTTCTTT. Combining the CDR3 with reference TRBV5-4 and TRBJ1-1 gives the whole variable domain ETGVTQSPTHLIKTRGQQVTLRCSSQSGHNTVSWYQQALGQGPQFIFQYYREEENGRGNFPPRFSGLQFPNYSSELNVNALELDDSALYLCASSQGARDTEAFFGQGTRLTVV.

The genes are TRBV28 and TRBJ1-4; D might be TRBD1 (5 bases). The V gene lost 2 bases and the J gene lost 6 bases, with 10 bases spanning the gap. CDR3 size: 14 residues. Germline CDR1 and CDR2: MDHEN and SYDVKM. This CDR3 reads CASSLVAGHEKLFF. CDR3 in DNA: TGTGCCAGCAGTTTAGTGGCGGGACATGAAAAACTGTTTTTT. Looking up the rest from reference TRBV28 and TRBJ1-4 gives the full variable domain: DVKVTQSSRYLVKRTGEKVFLECVQDMDHENMFWYRQDPGLGLRLIYFSYDVKMKEKGDIPEGYSVSREKKERFSLILESASTNQTSMYLCASSLVAGHEKLFFGSGTQLSVL.

This clonotype rates as large (0.1 to 1%). The gene calls are TRBV13 and TRBJ2-3; a weak D match, TRBD1 (9 bases). Trimming took 5 bases from V and 3 from J, leaving 21 bases between them. This CDR3 spans 17 amino acids. The germline V gene encodes CDR1 PRHDT and CDR2 FYEKMQ (reference sequence). As DNA, the CDR3 is TGTGCCAGCAGCCCAACCTCGGGGGGGACAGGGACAGATACGCAGTATTTT. Its protein product is CASSPTSGGTGTDTQYF.

The table lists this clonotype with a few counts. This chain joins TRBV12-3 or TRBV12-4 and TRBJ2-3; 9 bases align to TRBD1. V lost 6 bases, J lost 4 bases, and 11 bases stayed unmatched. CDR3 length equals 16 residues. CDR3: CASRLRGQGGADTQYF. CDR3 nucleotides: TGTGCCAGCAGACTCCGGGGACAGGGTGGGGCAGATACGCAGTATTTT.

The CDR3 region is CSASTNTEQFF. CDR3 bases: TGCAGTGCTAGTACGAATACTGAGCAGTTCTTC. The V call is TRBV20-1, the J call TRBJ2-1; D is undetermined. With 3 bases removed from V and 9 bases from J, the gap between germline ends came to 9 bases. CDR1 and CDR2 (germline): DFQATT, SNEGSKA (reference sequence). This CDR3 spans 11 amino acids.

This clonotype was seen a handful of times. This rearrangement joins TRBV3-1 to TRBJ2-7; 13 bases map to TRBD2. Losses at the gene ends were 4 bases for V and 5 bases for J; bases not matched to a gene: 5. The CDR3 loop spans 15 amino acids. CDR1 is LGHDT and CDR2 is YNNKEL in the germline V gene (reference sequence). In DNA form, the CDR3 reads TGTGCCAGCAGCCCTGGACTAGCGGGGGTGCACGAGCAGTACTTC. Translating it yields CASSPGLAGVHEQYF.

The table lists this clonotype with a few counts. The chain links TRBV7-3 to TRBJ2-1; unclear D gene. V lost 3 bases and J lost 2, with 11 bases in between. This CDR3 is 15 amino acids long. Germline V gene lookup returns CDR1 SGHTA and CDR2 FQGTGA. The CDR3 is CASSLERAAYNEQFF. The CDR3 DNA is TGTGCCAGCAGCTTGGAAAGGGCGGCCTACAATGAGCAGTTCTTC.

This clonotype has more than one count but fewer than ten. Relative to the germline gene, one junction end is altered; a read error may explain this. The genes are TRBV6-4 and TRBJ1-1; possible D gene TRBD1, 6 bases. The CDR3 is made up of 14 amino acids. Germline lookup yields CDR1 MRHNA and CDR2 SNTAGT. CDR3 nucleotide sequence: TGTGCCACCAAGACGGTCTCAGGGGTCACTGAAGTTTTCTTT. It encodes CATKTVSGVTEVFF.

This clonotype was recorded a few times. The DNA for the CDR3 is TGTGCCAGCAGCGTTTATCCCAGTGGGGCCAACGTCCTGACTTTC. As protein: CASSVYPSGANVLTF. The gene calls are TRBV7-9 and TRBJ2-6; the D is unclear. CDR1 SEHNR and CDR2 FQNEAQ come from the germline V gene (reference sequence). Trimming shortened V by 5 bases and J by 3 bases, and 11 bases separated the two germline ends. This CDR3 is 15 amino acids long.

Notes on this clonotype: Relative to the germline gene, one junction end is altered; a read error may explain this. J is TRBJ2-1 and V is TRBV6-6, with a tentative D call TRBD2 (6 bases). The CDR3 loop spans 17 amino acids. CDR1 and CDR2 (germline): MNHNY, SVGAGI (reference sequence). CDR3 region: CACSYGRDFFIGNEQFF. The CDR3 nucleotides read TGTGCCTGCAGTTACGGTCGGGACTTTTTCATTGGCAATGAGCAGTTCTTC.

The sample holds many counts of this clonotype. This chain uses TRBV4-1 with TRBJ1-2; perhaps TRBD1 as D (6 bases). The CDR3 sequence is 16 residues long. Germline CDR1 and CDR2: MGHRA and YSYEKL. V shed 0 bases and J shed 2 bases, with 13 bases lying between them. CDR3 protein: CASSQDEWDNNYGYTF. DNA of the CDR3: TGCGCCAGCAGCCAAGATGAATGGGACAACAACTATGGCTACACCTTC.

This clonotype appeared a few times. J is TRBJ1-2 and V is TRBV20-1; the D gene is possibly TRBD1 (6 bases). Per germline, CDR1 DFQATT and CDR2 SNEGSKA (reference sequence). The CDR3 is 13 amino acids. V was pared by 3 bases and J by 6 bases, with 14 bases between. The DNA of the CDR3 is TGCAGTGCTAGTTCAGGGGCCTTCAATGGCTACACCTTC. As protein: CSASSGAFNGYTF.

The chain carries TRBV11-1 and TRBJ2-2; tentatively, D is TRBD1 (5 bases). Germline CDR1 reads SGHAT; CDR2 reads FQDESV (reference sequence). The V end lost 6 bases, the J end lost 4 bases, and 15 bases lay between the germline ends. The CDR3 has 15 amino acids. The CDR3 DNA reads as TGTGCCAGCAGTCTATTGGCCAGGGTCACCGGGGAGCTGTTTTTT. Its protein is CASSLLARVTGELFF.

J is TRBJ2-4 and V is TRBV12-3 or TRBV12-4, with D possibly being TRBD1 or TRBD2 (5 bases each). V lost 6 bases and J 0 bases, leaving 18 bases between the germline ends. The CDR3 is 17 amino acids. The CDR3 DNA reads TGTGCCAGCAGCCCTACGGGGCCTGGTGGAGCCAAAAACATTCAGTACTTC. As protein: CASSPTGPGGAKNIQYF.

The CDR3 sequence: CASSPLTPGETQYF. The CDR3 region has the DNA TGTGCCAGCAGCCCCCTGACTCCCGGGGAGACCCAGTACTTC. The chain uses TRBV7-2 and TRBJ2-5; D is unclear. The germline V and J ends were trimmed by 5 bases and 5 bases, with 15 bases remaining between them. Germline V gene sequence: CDR1 SGHTA, CDR2 FQGNSA. This CDR3 is built from 14 residues.

Ten or more counts support this clonotype. The chain's CDR3 is CASSKGRVDSPLHF. The DNA for the CDR3 is TGTGCCAGCAGCAAAGGCAGGGTCGATTCACCCCTCCACTTT. The J gene is TRBJ1-6, the V gene TRBV4-2; the D gene is possibly TRBD1 (5 bases). The CDR3 extends over 14 amino acids. CDR1 is LGHNA, CDR2 YNFKEQ, per germline. Trimming cost V 5 bases and J 8 bases, with 13 bases left between them.

The chain combines TRBV24-1 with TRBJ1-5; D may be TRBD1 (5 bases). The V and J ends lost 3 bases and 10 bases respectively, with 9 bases between them. The CDR3 is 12 amino acids. Germline loops: CDR1 KGHDR, CDR2 SFDVKD. CDR3 bases: TGTGCCACCAGTGATACGGGGCTCCCCCAGCATTTT. Translation gives CATSDTGLPQHF.

The sample holds a few counts of this clonotype. V gene TRBV12-3 or TRBV12-4 combines with J gene TRBJ1-2; D is possibly TRBD1 (5 bases). This CDR3 is built from 13 residues. V was shortened by 6 bases and J by 4 bases, with 12 bases between the two germline ends. The CDR3 DNA sequence: TGTGCCAGCAGCCAGGACACCCTCTATGGCTACACCTTC. Translation gives CASSQDTLYGYTF.

V and J are TRBV5-1 and TRBJ2-1, with D unresolved. CDR3 length: 13 residues. Germline V CDR1 and CDR2: SGHRS, YFSETQ. V was trimmed by 4 bases and J by 5 bases, leaving 10 bases between them. The CDR3 DNA sequence: TGCGCCAGCAGCATGCTGGCTAACAATGAGCAGTTCTTC. It specifies CASSMLANNEQFF.

The chain has TRBV6-5 and TRBJ1-2, with D perhaps TRBD1 (5 bases). The germline V gene has CDR1 MNHEY and CDR2 SVGAGI. The V end was cut by 6 bases, the J end by 2 bases, with 10 bases between. This CDR3 region has 13 residues. This CDR3 reads CASSHRDNYGYTF. The CDR3 DNA is TGTGCCAGCAGCCACCGGGACAACTATGGCTACACCTTC.

This clonotype has more than one count but fewer than ten. Likely a read error: the CDR3 ends without its conserved phenylalanine or tryptophan. The rearrangement joins TRBV9 to TRBJ2-2; perhaps TRBD1 as D (5 bases). The length of the CDR3 is 16 residues. Germline V gene data show CDR1 as SGDLS and CDR2 as YYNGEE. The V and J ends lost 0 bases and 3 bases respectively, with 12 bases between them. For the CDR3, the DNA is TGTGCCAGCAGCGTAGCAGGGAACCCTGACACCGGGGAGCTGTTTCTT. The encoded protein is CASSVAGNPDTGELFL.

The rearrangement uses TRBV6-5 and TRBJ2-3, with 8 bases aligning to TRBD1. The CDR3 extends over 17 amino acids. Germline CDR1 is MNHEY and CDR2 is SVGAGI. With 0 bases clipped from V and 2 bases from J, the junction kept 7 bases outside the gene matches. The CDR3 bases are TGTGCCAGCAGTTACTCGTCAGGGGGCAGGAACACAGATACGCAGTATTTT. Translation gives CASSYSSGGRNTDTQYF.

This clonotype was observed a handful of times. The chain links TRBV12-3 or TRBV12-4 to TRBJ2-2, with a possible D match to TRBD2 (6 bases). The CDR3 is made up of 15 amino acids. The V gene lost 5 bases and the J gene lost 2 bases, with 12 bases spanning the gap. CDR3 bases: TGTGCCAGCAGTACCGCGGGGACTAACACCGGGGAGCTGTTTTTT. As protein: CASSTAGTNTGELFF.

The chain recombines TRBV20-1 with TRBJ2-6, with unresolved D. Trimming removed 2 bases at V and 3 bases at J, with 2 bases between. Germline-derived CDR1 and CDR2 are DFQATT and SNEGSKA (reference sequence). The CDR3 is made up of 12 amino acids. DNA of the CDR3: TGCAGTGCTAGATTTGGGGCCAACGTCCTGACTTTC. Its protein product is CSARFGANVLTF.

In its sample, this clonotype was seen a few times. This sequence joins TRBV7-2 and TRBJ1-2; no clear D. V was shortened by 5 bases and J by 2 bases, with 6 bases between the two germline ends. Germline CDR1 reads SGHTA; CDR2 reads FQGNSA. There are 12 residues in the CDR3. As DNA, the CDR3 is TGTGCCAGCAGCGCGAGGAACTATGGCTACACCTTC. Protein product: CASSARNYGYTF.

This clonotype has more than one count but fewer than ten. The chain combines TRBV3-1 with TRBJ1-2; D possibly corresponds to TRBD1 (5 bases). Germline V lookup: CDR1 LGHDT, CDR2 YNNKEL (reference sequence). The CDR3 is 14 amino acids. Trimming shortened V by 0 bases and J by 8 bases, and 13 bases separated the two germline ends. In DNA, the CDR3 is TGTGCCAGCAGCCAAGAATGGGACCCGTGGGGCTACACCTTC. Translated, it gives CASSQEWDPWGYTF.

V usage is TRBV12-5 and J usage is TRBJ2-1; TRBD2 matches 7 bases. V shed 4 bases, J shed 3 bases, and the junction held 6 bases outside the gene matches. CDR1 and CDR2 from the germline V gene are LGHNT and FRNRAP. The CDR3 consists of 15 residues. The CDR3 reads CASGSSREVYNEQFF. CDR3 in DNA: TGTGCTAGTGGTTCGAGTCGGGAGGTCTACAATGAGCAGTTCTTC.

The chain uses TRBV7-9 and TRBJ1-2; D is perhaps TRBD1 (5 bases). CDR1 is SEHNR and CDR2 is FQNEAQ in the germline V gene (reference sequence). The ends were cut back, 5 bases at V and 9 bases at J, with 16 bases in the middle. The CDR3 contains 13 residues. The chain's CDR3 is CASSMGLGSRYTF. The CDR3 DNA reads as TGTGCCAGCAGCATGGGACTGGGGAGTCGCTACACCTTC.

J is TRBJ2-1 and V is TRBV5-1; D remains unclear. There are 11 residues in the CDR3. V was trimmed by 6 bases and J by 7 bases, leaving 8 bases between them. Germline assignment: CDR1 SGHRS and CDR2 YFSETQ. CDR3 sequence: CASISQNEQFF. The DNA for the CDR3 is TGCGCCAGCATTTCTCAGAATGAGCAGTTCTTC.